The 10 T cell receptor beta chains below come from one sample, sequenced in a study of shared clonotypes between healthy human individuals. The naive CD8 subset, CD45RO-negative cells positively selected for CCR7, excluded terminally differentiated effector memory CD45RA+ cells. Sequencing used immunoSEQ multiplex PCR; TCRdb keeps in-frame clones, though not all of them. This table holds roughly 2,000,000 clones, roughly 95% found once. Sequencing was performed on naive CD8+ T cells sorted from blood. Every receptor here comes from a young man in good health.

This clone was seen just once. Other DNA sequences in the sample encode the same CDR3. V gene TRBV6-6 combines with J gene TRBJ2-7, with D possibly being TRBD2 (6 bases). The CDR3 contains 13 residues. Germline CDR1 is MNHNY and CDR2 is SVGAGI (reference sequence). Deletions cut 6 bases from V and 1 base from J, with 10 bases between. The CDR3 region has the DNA TGTGCCAGCAGATCCGGGACTTCCTACGAGCAGTACTTC. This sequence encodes CASRSGTSYEQYF.

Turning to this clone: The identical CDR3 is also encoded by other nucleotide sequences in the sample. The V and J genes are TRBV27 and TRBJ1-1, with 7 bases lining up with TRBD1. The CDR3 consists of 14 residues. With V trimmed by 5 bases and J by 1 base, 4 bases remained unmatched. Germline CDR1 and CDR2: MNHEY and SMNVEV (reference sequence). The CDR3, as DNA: TGTGCCAGCAGTCCCACAGGGGCGAACACTGAAGCTTTCTTT. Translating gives CASSPTGANTEAFF.

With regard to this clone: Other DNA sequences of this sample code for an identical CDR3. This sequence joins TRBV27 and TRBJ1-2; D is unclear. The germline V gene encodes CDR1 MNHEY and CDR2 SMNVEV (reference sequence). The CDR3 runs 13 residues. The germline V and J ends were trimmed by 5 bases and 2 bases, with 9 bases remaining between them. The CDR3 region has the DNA TGTGCCAGCAGTCCGCAGGAGAACTATGGCTACACCTTC. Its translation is CASSPQENYGYTF.

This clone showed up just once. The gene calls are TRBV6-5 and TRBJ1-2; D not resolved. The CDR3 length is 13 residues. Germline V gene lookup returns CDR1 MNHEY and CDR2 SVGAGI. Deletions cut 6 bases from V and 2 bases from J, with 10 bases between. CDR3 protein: CASSTDKNYGYTF. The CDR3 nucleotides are TGTGCCAGCAGCACCGACAAAAACTATGGCTACACCTTC.

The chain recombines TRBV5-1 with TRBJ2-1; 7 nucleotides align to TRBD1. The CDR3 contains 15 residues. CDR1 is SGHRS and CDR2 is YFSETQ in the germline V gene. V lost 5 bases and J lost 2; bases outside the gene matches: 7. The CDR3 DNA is TGCGCCAGCAGTAGAGACAGGGTGGCCTACAATGAGCAGTTCTTC. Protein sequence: CASSRDRVAYNEQFF.

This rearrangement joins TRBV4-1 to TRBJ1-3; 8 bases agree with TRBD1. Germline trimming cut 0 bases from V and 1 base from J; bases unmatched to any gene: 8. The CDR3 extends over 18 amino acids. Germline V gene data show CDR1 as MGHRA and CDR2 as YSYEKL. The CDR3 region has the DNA TGCGCCAGCAGCCAAGATAGGGCAGGGGGCATTTCTGGAAACACCATATATTTT. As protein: CASSQDRAGGISGNTIYF.

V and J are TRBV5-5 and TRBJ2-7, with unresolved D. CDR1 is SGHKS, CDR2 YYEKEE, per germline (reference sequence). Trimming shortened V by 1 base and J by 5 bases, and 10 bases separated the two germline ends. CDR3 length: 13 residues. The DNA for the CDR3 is TGTGCCAGCAGCTTGCTAACGAACGACGAGCAGTACTTC. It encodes CASSLLTNDEQYF.

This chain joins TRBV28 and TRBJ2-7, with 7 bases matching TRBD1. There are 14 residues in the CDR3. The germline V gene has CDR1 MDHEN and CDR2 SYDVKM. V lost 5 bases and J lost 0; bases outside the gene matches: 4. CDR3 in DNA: TGTGCCAGCAGTCCCTGGGACAGCTCCTACGAGCAGTACTTC. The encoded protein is CASSPWDSSYEQYF.

The CDR3 bases are TGTGCCAGCAGCTTAGCGGCAAGCGCCCTTTCCTACGAGCAGTACTTC. Its translation is CASSLAASALSYEQYF. V is TRBV11-1 and J is TRBJ2-7; D call uncertain. Germline V gene sequence: CDR1 SGHAT, CDR2 FQDESV (reference sequence). The CDR3 loop spans 16 amino acids. V was shortened by 0 bases and J by 1 base, with 13 bases between the two germline ends. Full variable domain (outside the CDR3, taken from reference TRBV11-1 and TRBJ2-7): EAEVAQSPRYKITEKSQAVAFWCDPISGHATLYWYRQILGQGPELLVQFQDESVVDDSQLPKDRFSAERLKGVDSTLKIQPAELGDSAMYLCASSLAASALSYEQYFGPGTRLTVT.

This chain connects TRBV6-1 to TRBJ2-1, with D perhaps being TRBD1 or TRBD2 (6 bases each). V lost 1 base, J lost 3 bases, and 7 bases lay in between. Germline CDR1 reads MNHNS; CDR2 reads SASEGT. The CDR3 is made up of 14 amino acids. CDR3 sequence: CASSEEGGYNEQFF. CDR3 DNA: TGTGCCAGCAGTGAAGAGGGGGGCTACAATGAGCAGTTCTTC.